This TCR beta chain was identified in a study of response to subunit inactivated influenza vaccine. Trimming took off 6 bases at V and 6 bases at J, with 12 bases between the two ends. Germline V gene lookup returns CDR1 SQVTM and CDR2 ANQGSEA. This CDR3 has 12 amino acids. TCRdb re-called the RT-PCR reads with MiXCR, one entry per CDR3 protein. The table shows about 500,000 distinct CDR3 sequences, with around 7.7% occurring only once. As to this clonotype: Its antigen is not known.

Overall study results and limits: New T cells are recruited in small numbers by each seasonal influenza vaccination, according to the authors' suggestion.

Sequencing used PBMCs from blood, obtained around 25 months after vaccination. The chain combines TRBV29-1 with TRBJ2-4; D call uncertain. The TCR was taken from a man aged 45 to 75 who received an inactivated influenza vaccine. CDR3 nucleotides: TGCAGCGTCGGAGCACTGGGAAACATTCAGTACTTC. Protein: CSVGALGNIQYF.